These 8 T cell receptor beta chains came from one sample sequenced in a study of blood T cell repertoires in COVID-19. Produced via immunoSEQ multiplex PCR; TCRdb's table is partial and in-frame only. The profile covers about 46,000 clones, with around 83% appearing a single time and 7.4% taken by the ten largest. Source material: peripheral blood. These receptors were taken from a man between 60 and 70 years old with active COVID-19.

This clone was seen only a few times. This chain links TRBV30 with TRBJ1-2; 8 bases line up with TRBD1. This CDR3 spans 13 amino acids. Unmatched junction bases numbered 7, after V lost 4 bases and J lost 6 bases. The germline CDR1 and CDR2 sequences are GTSNPN and SVGIG (reference sequence). Written as DNA, the CDR3 is TGTGCCTGGACCACGACAGGGGAAAATGGCTACACCTTC. It codes for CAWTTTGENGYTF.

Details on this clone: With a much larger clone just one base away, this may be a read error. This chain uses TRBV7-9 with TRBJ1-4; D gene uncertain. The germline V gene has CDR1 SEHNR and CDR2 FQNEAQ (reference sequence). The CDR3 extends over 12 amino acids. Trimming removed 6 bases from V and 5 bases from J, with 7 bases in between. CDR3 bases: TGTGCCAGCAGGAGGGTGAATGAAAAACTGTTTTTT. Translation gives CASRRVNEKLFF. Full variable domain (rest looked up from reference TRBV7-9 and TRBJ1-4): DTGVSQNPRHKITKRGQNVTFRCDPISEHNRLYWYRQTLGQGPEFLTYFQNEAQLEKSRLLSDRFSAERPKGSFSTLEIQRTEQGDSAMYLCASRRVNEKLFFGSGTQLSVL.

The V gene is TRBV10-3, the J gene TRBJ1-1; possible D gene TRBD1, 5 bases. V dropped 6 bases and J dropped 4 bases, with 12 bases sitting between them. This CDR3 comprises 13 residues. The germline gives CDR1 ENHRY, CDR2 SYGVKD. CDR3 nucleotide sequence: TGTGCCATCAGCAGTCGGGGGTCCACTGAAGCTTTCTTT. Its protein is CAISSRGSTEAFF.

The V and J genes are TRBV10-3 and TRBJ1-2, with a weak D call TRBD1 (6 bases). The CDR3 has 15 amino acids. Looked up from germline, CDR1 is ENHRY and CDR2 is SYGVKD. V was shortened by 10 bases and J by 8 bases, with 26 bases between the two germline ends. CDR3 DNA sequence: TGTGCCACCTTAGTCGGGGGGCAGCCTATGAGAGGCTACACCTTC. Translating it yields CATLVGGQPMRGYTF.

The V gene is TRBV29-1, the J gene TRBJ2-5; TRBD2 aligns across 8 bases. The CDR3 totals 13 residues. The V gene end was trimmed by 6 bases and the J gene end by 2 bases; junction bases not matched to a gene: 5. From germline, CDR1 is SQVTM and CDR2 ANQGSEA. CDR3 DNA sequence: TGCAGCGTGCGCGGGGGGCCGCAAGAGACCCAGTACTTC. It encodes CSVRGGPQETQYF.

J is TRBJ1-6 and V is TRBV6-5; 7 bases are a match to TRBD1. This CDR3 spans 16 amino acids. In germline, CDR1 is MNHEY, CDR2 SVGAGI. V lost 1 base to trimming and J lost 6 bases; unmatched junction nucleotides: 6. CDR3 region: CASSYLEAGGNSPLHF. The DNA for the CDR3 is TGTGCCAGCAGTTACTTAGAAGCAGGGGGTAATTCACCCCTCCACTTT.

This clone was counted a few times. The chain links TRBV5-6 to TRBJ1-1; 7 nucleotides line up with TRBD1. V shed 2 bases and J 1 base; nucleotides not matched to a gene: 5. CDR1 is SGHDT and CDR2 is YYEEEE in the germline V gene. The CDR3 is 15 residues long. As DNA, the CDR3 is TGTGCCAGCAGCTTTTCCCGGGACAGGAACACTGAAGCTTTCTTT. Amino acids: CASSFSRDRNTEAFF.

The CDR3 is CAIGGGHNTDTQYF. Here the CDR3 DNA reads TGTGCCATCGGGGGGGGACACAACACAGATACGCAGTATTTT. The V and J genes are TRBV10-3 and TRBJ2-3; possible D gene TRBD2, 7 bases. This CDR3 is built from 14 residues. V lost 8 bases to trimming and J lost 2 bases, with 14 bases between them. Germline assignment: CDR1 ENHRY and CDR2 SYGVKD.